This T cell receptor beta chain was obtained from a study of blood T cell repertoires in COVID-19. About the research overall: Collection of acute and convalescent COVID-19 samples took place in the United States, Italy and Spain.

In the source study's methods: Reference gene primer amplification in the assay estimated nucleated cell counts. The repertoire was sequenced with immunoSEQ multiplex PCR; TCRdb's copy has only in-frame clones and lacks some. V, J and clone size were drawn from that table, and D and trimming were deduced from the DNA. Of some 370,000 clones listed, 89% are singletons. Germline CDR1 is LGHDT and CDR2 is YNNKEL (reference sequence). Trimming took off 2 bases at V and 6 bases at J, with 15 bases between the two ends. The CDR3 contains 15 residues. The material sequenced was peripheral blood. V usage is TRBV3-1 (or the pseudogene TRBV3-2) and J usage is TRBJ2-3; D is ambiguous. This sequence was found in a man between 35 and 55 years old with acute or convalescent COVID-19. The CDR3 bases are TGTGCCAGCAGCCAAACTCGCTTCCCATCGGATACGCAGTATTTT. It codes for CASSQTRFPSDTQYF.